This is a list of T cell receptor beta chains from one sample in a study of blood T cell repertoires in COVID-19. The data were produced by immunoSEQ multiplex PCR, yet TCRdb's version contains in-frame clones alone and is incomplete. The data contain some 73,000 clones, approximately 89% of them seen just once; the ten biggest clones take up roughly 13%. The sample taken for sequencing was peripheral blood. These receptors all come from a woman in her fifties or sixties with acute or convalescent COVID-19. Both conserved end residues are part of each CDR3. A D gene is named only where the DNA matches it firmly. Only part of the rows carry a size: once, few, many, or a class if the clone is expanded.

clone_size	d_call	v_call	j_call	cdr3_nt	cdr3_aa
-	-	TRBV5-8	TRBJ1-4	TGTGCCAGCAGCCGGCAAGGAACACAGGAAAAACTGTTTTTT	CASSRQGTQEKLFF
-	-	TRBV12-5	TRBJ2-7	TGTGCTAGTGGTTTGGACTACGGTGGGGAGCAGTACTTC	CASGLDYGGEQYF
-	TRBD1	TRBV7-9	TRBJ2-7	TGTGCCAGCAGGGGGACAGGTCCTTCCTACGAGCAGTACTTC	CASRGTGPSYEQYF
once	TRBD2	TRBV27	TRBJ2-1	TGTGCCAGCAGTTTGACTAGCGGGGACTACAATGAGCAGTTCTTC	CASSLTSGDYNEQFF
-	-	TRBV6-4	TRBJ2-7	TGTGCCAGCAGTGACTCCGAGCGGCTCGAGCAGTACTTC	CASSDSERLEQYF
-	TRBD1	TRBV28	TRBJ1-6	TGTGCCAGCAGTTTATTAGGGACAGGATATAATTCACCCCTCCACTTT	CASSLLGTGYNSPLHF
few	TRBD1	TRBV7-3	TRBJ2-2	TGTGCCAGCAGCGGCACAGGGGGTAGGACCGGGGAGCTGTTTTTT	CASSGTGGRTGELFF
-	-	TRBV12-3/TRBV12-4	TRBJ2-2	TGTGCCAGCACTCCTTCTAGGACCGGGGAGCTGTTTTTT	CASTPSRTGELFF
once	TRBD2	TRBV7-8	TRBJ2-7	TGTGCCAGCAGCCAGGGGACTAGCCAGGTGCAGTACTTC	CASSQGTSQVQYF
-	-	TRBV7-2	TRBJ1-2	TGTGCCAGCAGCTTAATCCCAGGGGCCGGTGGCTACACCTTC	CASSLIPGAGGYTF
-	-	TRBV18	TRBJ2-6	TGTGCCAGCTCACCTCCGGTATCTGGGGCCAACGTCCTGACTTTC	CASSPPVSGANVLTF
-	TRBD1	TRBV5-1	TRBJ2-3	TGCGCCAGCAGCCCAGGGACAGGGACCGATACGCAGTATTTT	CASSPGTGTDTQYF
-	TRBD1	TRBV5-1	TRBJ2-2	TGCGCCAGCAGCTACGGACAGGGGGCCGGGGAGCTGTTTTTT	CASSYGQGAGELFF
-	-	TRBV27	TRBJ1-2	TGTGCCAGCAGTTTATACTCCCAGGCGGGCTACACCTTC	CASSLYSQAGYTF
-	-	TRBV20-1	TRBJ2-5	TGCAGTGCTCAGGATCAAGAGACCCAGTACTTC	CSAQDQETQYF
-	TRBD1	TRBV27	TRBJ1-6	TGTGCCAGCAGTCTCAGGACAGGGTGGACCTATAATTCACCCCTCCACTTT	CASSLRTGWTYNSPLHF
-	TRBD1	TRBV4-1	TRBJ2-7	TGCGCCAGCAGCCAGGAAAGCCGGACAGGCTCCTACGAGCAGTACTTC	CASSQESRTGSYEQYF
-	-	TRBV6-5	TRBJ2-7	TGTGCCAGCAGTTACCAGGGGTACGAGCAGTACTTC	CASSYQGYEQYF
-	-	TRBV11-2	TRBJ2-3	TGTGCCAGCAGCTCGGGGACTTCCTCTAGCACAGATACGCAGTATTTT	CASSSGTSSSTDTQYF
once	TRBD1	TRBV6-5	TRBJ1-2	TGTGCCAGCTATCCGAGGACAGGTGGCTACACCTTC	CASYPRTGGYTF
-	TRBD1	TRBV5-4	TRBJ1-1	TGTGCCAGCAGCTTGGAATTCAGGGGGACTGAAGCTTTCTTT	CASSLEFRGTEAFF
-	-	TRBV2	TRBJ2-7	TGTGCCAGCAGTGAGGGGCCCTACGAGCAGTACTTC	CASSEGPYEQYF
once	-	TRBV4-1	TRBJ1-4	TGCGCCAGCAGCCAAGGAAGGCAGGATCATGAAAAACTGTTTTTT	CASSQGRQDHEKLFF
-	-	TRBV2	TRBJ2-5	TGTGCCAGTACCAGGGAGACCCAGTACTTC	CASTRETQYF
-	TRBD1	TRBV7-9	TRBJ2-7	TGTGCCAGCAGCTTACCCGGGACAGCTTACTACGAGCAGTACTTC	CASSLPGTAYYEQYF
-	-	TRBV18	TRBJ2-7	TGTGCCAGCTCACCACCGCTGGCCTCTTCCTACGAGCAGTACTTC	CASSPPLASSYEQYF